This entry describes one TCR beta chain. In germline, CDR1 is SQVTM, CDR2 ANQGSEA. The CDR3 is made up of 14 amino acids. The data belong to a study of T cells expressing NK-cell markers. TCRdb re-called the 5' RACE reads; one entry per CDR3 protein, DNA not given. The sample holds a few hundred thousand distinct CDR3 sequences. The chain links TRBV29-1 to TRBJ2-6. This TCR derives from a woman aged 45-65 years in good health. Sequenced sample: blood T cells: a sorted CD56 or NKG2C T cell subset, CD4+ or CD8+ T cells, or bulk PBMC T cells (not recorded which). The CDR3 loop reads CSVGATSGANVLTF.